This is a list of T cell receptor beta chains from one sample in a study of T cell changes during pregnancy in multiple sclerosis. Clones were sequenced by immunoSEQ multiplex PCR, and TCRdb holds only the in-frame ones, with some missing. The table lists approximately 47,000 clones, roughly 89% of them singletons, with around 1.9% in the top ten. The starting material was peripheral blood, obtained in the first trimester of pregnancy. These TCRs come from a female donor with multiple sclerosis, enrolled in a pregnancy study. Both conserved end residues are part of each CDR3. D genes are given only for firm matches. Not every row has a clone size; where given, it reads once, few, many or a size class.

TRBJ1-5,.,TRBV6-6,.,TGTGCCAGCAGTTACGGTTCGGGAAGCGGCAATCAGCCCCAGCATTTT,CASSYGSGSGNQPQHF
TRBJ1-1,.,TRBV30,.,TGTGCCTGGAGTGTAAACCGCAGGGGCGCTTTCTTT,CAWSVNRRGAFF
TRBJ2-2,.,TRBV7-2,TRBD1,TGTGCCAGCAGCCCTAGGGCAGGGGGCGGCACCGGGGAGCTGTTTTTT,CASSPRAGGGTGELFF
TRBJ1-1,.,TRBV6-6,TRBD1,TGTGCCAGCAGACGACAGGGAGGCACTGAAGCTTTCTTT,CASRRQGGTEAFF
TRBJ2-2,.,TRBV9,.,TGTGCCAGCAGCGTAGATGTTGAGCCCGGGGAGCTGTTTTTT,CASSVDVEPGELFF
TRBJ2-7,.,TRBV10-3,.,TGTGCCATCAGTTTTAGCCCGGCGGCTTACGAGCAGTACTTC,CAISFSPAAYEQYF
TRBJ1-2,once,TRBV13,.,TGTGCCAGCAGTTCCTTTACAACGGGCTATGGCTACACCTTC,CASSSFTTGYGYTF
TRBJ2-1,.,TRBV7-6,.,TGTGCCAGCAGCTCCCCGAGAGGCCCCTACAATGAGCAGTTCTTC,CASSSPRGPYNEQFF
TRBJ2-3,.,TRBV27,TRBD2,TGTGCCAGCAGTTTATTCCCCCGGGCTTTTGGCGGGGGGGTACTTACAGATACGCAGTATTTT,CASSLFPRAFGGGVLTDTQYF
TRBJ1-3,.,TRBV30,.,TGTGCCTGGAGTGTAGGCGGGGCCTCTGGAAACACCATATATTTT,CAWSVGGASGNTIYF
TRBJ1-2,.,TRBV23-1,.,TGCGCCAGCAGTCAATCGCCATGGCGGTATGGCTACACCTTC,CASSQSPWRYGYTF
TRBJ2-5,.,TRBV7-2,.,TGTGCCAGCAGCTCCAGACTGCAAGAGACCCAGTACTTC,CASSSRLQETQYF
TRBJ1-5,.,TRBV18,TRBD1,TGTGCCAGCTCCCACTCGGAGACAGGGGCCGGCTATAGCAATCAGCCCCAGCATTTT,CASSHSETGAGYSNQPQHF
TRBJ1-1,.,TRBV7-3,TRBD1,TGTGCCAGCAGCTTAACCGGGACAGGGGTCACTGAAGCTTTCTTT,CASSLTGTGVTEAFF
TRBJ2-3,.,TRBV30,TRBD1,TGTGCCTGGACCCCGGGACAGGGGGTTACAGATACGCAGTATTTT,CAWTPGQGVTDTQYF
TRBJ1-1,few,TRBV7-9,.,TGTGCCAGCAGCTTAGGAGCTAATGAAGCTTTCTTT,CASSLGANEAFF
TRBJ2-7,few,TRBV2,.,TGTGCCAGTAGGACAGGGAGGGTCGAGCAGTACTTC,CASRTGRVEQYF
TRBJ2-3,.,TRBV5-1,.,TGCGCCAGCAGCTTGCTGACTATGGGCACAGATACGCAGTATTTT,CASSLLTMGTDTQYF
TRBJ1-6,.,TRBV18,TRBD1,TGTGCCAGCTCACCACCAACAGGGGGAACCTATAATTCACCCCTCCACTTT,CASSPPTGGTYNSPLHF
TRBJ1-1,.,TRBV7-3,.,TGTGCCAGCAGCGCGGACAGCCTGAACACTGAAGCTTTCTTT,CASSADSLNTEAFF
TRBJ1-6,few,TRBV7-6,.,TGTGCCAGCAGTGCTAGGGGAAGCTATAATTCACCCCTCCACTTT,CASSARGSYNSPLHF
TRBJ2-3,.,TRBV2,TRBD2,TGTGCCAGCAGTGAATACTTAATCGGGGGGGGAGATACGCAGTATTTT,CASSEYLIGGGDTQYF
TRBJ2-7,once,TRBV13,.,TGTGCCAGCAGCTTAAACCATGGGGCACAGGGGCAGTACTTC,CASSLNHGAQGQYF
TRBJ1-1,.,TRBV9,.,TGTGCCAGCAGCCCCTCCGAGGAGGGATGGAACACTGAAGCTTTCTTT,CASSPSEEGWNTEAFF
TRBJ1-2,.,TRBV4-1,TRBD1,TGCGCCAGCAGCCAAGCCGGACAGGGAGGGGAGGGCTACACCTTC,CASSQAGQGGEGYTF
TRBJ1-4,.,TRBV29-1,TRBD1,TGCAGCGTCGTTGGGACAGGGGGGGAAAAACTGTTTTTT,CSVVGTGGEKLFF
TRBJ1-1,.,TRBV29-1,.,TGCAGCGTCTCCCCGGTCGGGGCTGAAGCTTTCTTT,CSVSPVGAEAFF
TRBJ2-7,.,TRBV5-1,.,TGCGCCAGCAGCTTGGGTGCAGCGGACAGCGAGCAGTACTTC,CASSLGAADSEQYF
TRBJ2-3,.,TRBV19,.,TGTGCCAGTAGTATCCGGACAGAAACTACGCAGTATTTT,CASSIRTETTQYF
TRBJ1-5,.,TRBV2,.,TGTGCCAGCAGTCGTAATCAGCCCCAGCATTTT,CASSRNQPQHF
TRBJ1-4,.,TRBV15,TRBD1,TGTGCCACCAGCACAAGACAGGGTGGTATCGGTGAAAAACTGTTTTTT,CATSTRQGGIGEKLFF
TRBJ2-2,few,TRBV2,TRBD2,TGTGCCAGTGGGACTAGCGATATCGGGGAGCTGTTTTTT,CASGTSDIGELFF
TRBJ1-1,.,TRBV14,.,TGTGCCAGCAGCCAAGACGGATTAGGAAGGGGAGAAGCTTTCTTT,CASSQDGLGRGEAFF
TRBJ2-7,.,TRBV5-4,.,TGTGCCAGTCAGGAAGGGAGGGGGACCGGGTACGAGCAGTACTTC,CASQEGRGTGYEQYF
TRBJ1-3,.,TRBV6-6,.,TGTGCCAGCAGTTACCAGGGCTCTGGAAACACCATATATTTT,CASSYQGSGNTIYF
TRBJ1-4,.,TRBV4-1,.,TGCGCCAGCAGCCCACTGGGGGGTGAAAAACTGTTTTTT,CASSPLGGEKLFF
TRBJ1-1,.,TRBV30,.,TGTGCCTGGAGTGGGGTTGGGAGGAACACTGAAGCTTTCTTT,CAWSGVGRNTEAFF
TRBJ2-5,once,TRBV4-1,.,TGCGCCAGCAGCCAAGGACTCCTTCCCCCAGGGAGGCAAGAGACCCAGTACTTC,CASSQGLLPPGRQETQYF
TRBJ2-5,.,TRBV5-1,.,TGCGCCAGCAGCTTGGAAGTGGGGGCGAGGGAGACCCAGTACTTC,CASSLEVGARETQYF
TRBJ1-2,.,TRBV7-2,TRBD1,TGTGCCAGCAGCTTAGCGGGGACAGCCAACTATGGCTACACCTTC,CASSLAGTANYGYTF
TRBJ2-3,.,TRBV11-1,.,TGTGCCAGCAGCTTGTCCATAGACACTCTCACAGATACGCAGTATTTT,CASSLSIDTLTDTQYF
TRBJ1-6,.,TRBV4-1,TRBD1,TGCGCCAGCAGCCAAAGGACAGGGGGGGAATATAATTCACCCCTCCACTTT,CASSQRTGGEYNSPLHF
TRBJ2-2,few,TRBV6-4,TRBD2,TGTGCCAGCAGCGGGGGGGCCACCGGGGAGCTGTTTTTT,CASSGGATGELFF
TRBJ1-5,.,TRBV4-1,.,TGCGCCAGCAGCCAAACAGGCCAAAACAATCAGCCCCAGCATTTT,CASSQTGQNNQPQHF
TRBJ2-3,.,TRBV7-3,TRBD1,TGTGCCAGCAGCTTCACAGGGGGCCGGGATACGCAGTATTTT,CASSFTGGRDTQYF
TRBJ1-1,.,TRBV2,.,TGTGCCAGCGGGGGAGGGCGGAACACTGAAGCTTTCTTT,CASGGGRNTEAFF
TRBJ2-4,.,TRBV7-2,TRBD2,TGTGCCAGCAGCTTTCGGGGGGAAAACATTCAGTACTTC,CASSFRGENIQYF
TRBJ2-7,.,TRBV4-1,TRBD2,TGCGCCAGCAGCCAAGCGCCCAGACGCGGGGGGCATAGCGAGCAGTACTTC,CASSQAPRRGGHSEQYF
TRBJ2-2,.,TRBV27,.,TGTGCCAGCAGCCTAAACGCCGGGGAGCTGTTTTTT,CASSLNAGELFF
TRBJ1-4,.,TRBV19,.,TGTGCCAGTAGCTCGGACAGAGAAAAACTGTTTTTT,CASSSDREKLFF
TRBJ2-2,.,TRBV5-1,TRBD2,TGCGCCAGCAGCTTCGGGAGGGCGATCACCGGGGAGCTGTTTTTT,CASSFGRAITGELFF